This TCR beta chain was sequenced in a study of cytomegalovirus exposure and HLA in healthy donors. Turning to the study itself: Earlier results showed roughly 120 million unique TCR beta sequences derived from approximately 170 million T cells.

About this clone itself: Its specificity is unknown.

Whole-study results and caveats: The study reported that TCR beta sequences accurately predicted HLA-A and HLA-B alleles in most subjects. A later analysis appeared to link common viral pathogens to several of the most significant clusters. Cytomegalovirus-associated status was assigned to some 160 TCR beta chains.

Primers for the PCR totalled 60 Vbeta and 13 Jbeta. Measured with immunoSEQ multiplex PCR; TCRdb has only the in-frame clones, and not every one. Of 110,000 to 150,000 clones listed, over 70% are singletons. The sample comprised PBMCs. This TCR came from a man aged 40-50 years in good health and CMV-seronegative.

Written as DNA, the CDR3 is TGTGCCAACGGACAGGGAATGAACACTGAAGCTTTCTTT. Amino acid sequence: CANGQGMNTEAFF. This chain joins TRBV10-3 and TRBJ1-1; 8 bases are shared with TRBD1. J gave up 0 bases and V 10 bases, and 4 bases lay outside the gene matches. From germline, CDR1 is ENHRY and CDR2 SYGVKD. This CDR3 contains 13 residues.